In its sample, the clone carrying this T cell receptor beta chain was seen many times. What it binds is not known. Amplification of ligated cDNA took four PCR rounds with SP2 and nested alpha and beta constant primers. TCRdb re-derived calls from the 5' RACE reads in MiXCR, one entry per CDR3 protein. The sample carries roughly 48,000 distinct CDR3 sequences, around 4.7% recorded once. TCR cDNA received a 3' ligated oligonucleotide that carried a UMI. Cells were not sorted; total RNA input targeted roughly 1 to 1000 ng. This record belongs to a study of naive and memory T cell subsets. Study outcomes and limitations: Potentially, T cell activation and differentiation skew this RNA-based measurement.

The sequence was collected from a female donor in good health.

The CDR3: CASSMTYTYEQYF. CDR3 DNA: TGCGCCAGCAGCATGACTTACACCTACGAGCAGTACTTC. The chain joins TRBV5-1 to TRBJ2-7; D unresolved. This CDR3 region has 13 residues. Germline assignment: CDR1 SGHRS and CDR2 YFSETQ. Trimming took off 4 bases at V and 2 bases at J, with 10 bases between the two ends. The whole variable domain, remainder taken from reference TRBV5-1 and TRBJ2-7, is KAGVTQTPRYLIKTRGQQVTLSCSPISGHRSVSWYQQTPGQGLQFLFEYFSETQRNKGNFPGRFSGRQFSNSRSEMNVSTLELGDSALYLCASSMTYTYEQYFGPGTRLTVT.